This is a list of T cell receptor beta chains from one sample in a study of cytomegalovirus exposure and HLA in healthy donors. This table comes from immunoSEQ multiplex PCR, and its TCRdb copy is limited to in-frame clones, with some not included. The sample comprises about 150,000 clones, about 80% of which are singletons, and 1.5% to 2% rests with the top ten. What was sequenced was PBMCs. The receptors stem from a man aged 35-49 years in good health and CMV-seronegative. Both conserved end residues are part of each CDR3.

TRBV5-1 | CAKERGLMNTEAFF
TRBV29-1 | CSVERGSGEQYF
TRBV6-4 | CASSDLEKTGKYFGREQFF
TRBV15 | CATSRDGGTSGRPDTQYF
TRBV9 | CASSVDYSRNEQYF
TRBV9 | CASSATSRDTQYF
TRBV5-1 | CASRESLGTSGISPYEQYF
TRBV5-6 | CASSFGTGGIDEQFF
TRBV5-1 | CASRPGLADWTGELFF
TRBV7-8 | CASSLGTGSRSDTQYF
TRBV14 | CASSPRTSGRVQETQYF
TRBV6-1 | CASSARTGTYEAFF
TRBV7-6 | CASSPNLAQTDKNEKLFF
TRBV4-1 | CASSPRTGEQETQYF
TRBV10-2 | CASSYGAGGGNQPQHF
TRBV5-4 | CASSLGPQGGKAYEQFF
TRBV28 | CASSLGEASNQPQHF
TRBV2 | CASSEARPGLAWNEQFF
TRBV5-8 | CASSSGRGGAPDTQYF
TRBV28 | CASSLWQGDRNQPQHF
TRBV19 | CASSIVTGGDYEQYF
TRBV15 | CATSRGRGQDTDTQYF
TRBV4-1 | CASSQDPSGGAEDTQYF
TRBV5-1 | CASSPFGLAGNTGELFF
TRBV19 | CASSEHRDEQYF
TRBV27 | CASSRQGSYNEQFF
TRBV6-1 | CASIIMAQWEQPQHF
TRBV28 | CASSDTRGIQPQHF
TRBV25-1 | CAGAGYSGELFF
TRBV5-1 | CASSLGVAGVIGELFF
TRBV30 | CAWRRRLNEQFF
TRBV10-2 | CASSVTGSGANGLTF
TRBV7-9 | CASSFSGSGSPLHF
TRBV7-9 | CASSLIGQGADTQYF
TRBV2 | CASNRLEDYEQYF
TRBV27 | CASSPRTVDLRIGELFF
TRBV6-6 | CASSPTGGAAYGYTF
TRBV5-4 | CASSFEGRGQGEKLFF
TRBV18 | CASSLDSRDGYTF
TRBV4-1 | CASSRRDREKETQYF
TRBV2 | CASSVPVKGTEAFF
TRBV6-1 | CASSDQGGMAEQYF
TRBV7-9 | CASSFEDRGTDTQYF
TRBV27 | CASSRRTPSKGYEQYF
TRBV6-5 | CASSYSRQGANEQYF
TRBV5-1 | CASSEGGTANEQFF
TRBV27 | CASSRTTKPYEQYF